This passage covers 8 T cell receptor beta chains from one sample sequenced in a study of radiotherapy plus CTLA-4 blockade in lung cancer. Clones were sequenced by immunoSEQ multiplex PCR, and TCRdb holds only the in-frame ones, with some missing. The sample lists some 30,000 clones; around 80% were seen once. Sequenced material: peripheral blood, taken from a patient treated with radiotherapy plus ipilimumab. Receptors originate from a human donor with non-small cell lung cancer who had stable disease on radiotherapy plus ipilimumab.

J is TRBJ1-6 and V is TRBV13; D is unresolved. Germline CDR1 reads PRHDT; CDR2 reads FYEKMQ (reference sequence). V lost 5 bases and J lost 6, with 11 bases in between. The length of the CDR3 is 14 residues. CDR3 region: CASSVWESNSPLHF. The CDR3 DNA sequence: TGTGCCAGCAGCGTCTGGGAGAGTAATTCACCCCTCCACTTT.

The chain is built from TRBV5-1 and TRBJ1-6; 7 bases line up with TRBD1. With 4 bases clipped from V and 8 bases from J, the junction kept 15 bases outside the gene matches. This CDR3 region has 17 residues. Germline V CDR1 and CDR2: SGHRS, YFSETQ. CDR3 sequence (DNA): TGCGCCAGCAGCCTATATGGGACAGCCGCCTGGGATTCACCCCTCCACTTT. Its protein product is CASSLYGTAAWDSPLHF.

V gene TRBV6-6 combines with J gene TRBJ2-2, with D perhaps TRBD1 or TRBD2 (5 bases each). V dropped 8 bases and J dropped 6 bases, with 13 bases sitting between them. From germline, CDR1 is MNHNY and CDR2 SVGAGI (reference sequence). The length of the CDR3 is 13 residues. The CDR3 DNA sequence: TGTGCCAGCTCGCCTGGGGGAGCCGGGGAGCTGTTTTTT. As protein: CASSPGGAGELFF.

The chain couples TRBV6-1 to TRBJ1-1; D uncertain. V shed 7 bases and J shed 0 bases, with 15 bases lying between them. The CDR3 has 15 residues. The germline V gene has CDR1 MNHNS and CDR2 SASEGT. The CDR3 loop is CASKSQGDVNTEAFF. In nucleotides, the CDR3 is TGTGCCAGCAAGAGTCAAGGAGACGTGAACACTGAAGCTTTCTTT.

The genes are TRBV19 and TRBJ1-2; no firm D call. Germline V lookup: CDR1 LNHDA, CDR2 SQIVND (reference sequence). The CDR3 is 13 amino acids. V was pared by 2 bases and J by 0 bases, with 4 bases between. The CDR3 DNA reads TGTGCCAGTAGTATATTGGCTAACTATGGCTACACCTTC. This gives the protein CASSILANYGYTF.

The chain combines TRBV5-1 with TRBJ2-3; no definite D call. Germline CDR1 is SGHRS and CDR2 is YFSETQ. This CDR3 is built from 16 residues. The V end was cut by 0 bases, the J end by 1 base, with 12 bases between. The CDR3 nucleotides read TGCGCCAGCAGCTTGGCGTTACGATCGGGCACAGATACGCAGTATTTT. Its translation: CASSLALRSGTDTQYF.

This chain connects TRBV11-3 to TRBJ1-1; D possibly corresponds to TRBD1 (5 bases). The V end lost 2 bases, the J end lost 4 bases, and 20 bases lay between the germline ends. The CDR3 is 17 amino acids. Germline-derived CDR1 and CDR2 are SGHNT and YENEEA. CDR3 residues: CASSLFNTGTLGTEAFF. The CDR3 DNA sequence: TGTGCCAGCAGCTTATTTAATACCGGGACTCTGGGCACTGAAGCTTTCTTT.

Here the CDR3 reads CSVDNFLRTDTQYF. The CDR3 DNA reads TGCAGCGTTGATAACTTTTTGCGGACAGATACGCAGTATTTT. The chain joins TRBV29-1 to TRBJ2-3; no firm D call. Germline CDR1 reads SQVTM; CDR2 reads ANQGSEA. CDR3 length: 14 residues. Trimming removed 3 bases from V and 3 bases from J, with 13 bases in between.